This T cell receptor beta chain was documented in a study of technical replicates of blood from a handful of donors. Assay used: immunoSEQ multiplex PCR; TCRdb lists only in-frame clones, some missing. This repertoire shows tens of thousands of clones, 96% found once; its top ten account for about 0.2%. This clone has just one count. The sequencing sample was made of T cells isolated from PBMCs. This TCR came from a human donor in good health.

Written as DNA, the CDR3 is TGTGCCAGCAGGGTTCTAATGGGGGCCAACGTCCTGACTTTC. Its protein product is CASRVLMGANVLTF. The chain uses TRBV2 and TRBJ2-6, with D unresolved. Per germline, CDR1 SNHLY and CDR2 FYNNEI. This CDR3 contains 14 residues. The ends were cut back, 6 bases at V and 4 bases at J, with 10 bases in the middle.